This passage covers 17 T cell receptor beta chains from one sample sequenced in a study of human T cells and chemical hapten exposure. Specified time point: patch test 3, about 24 weeks after DPC sensitization. The treatment here: therapeutic diphenylcyclopropenone sensitization with weekly scalp DPC. MiXCR was run by TCRdb on the RACE reads, yielding one entry per CDR3 protein. The sample records roughly 90,000 distinct CDR3 sequences, about a tenth being singletons. The sequencing used whole blood, collected in connection with sensitization to the hapten diphenylcyclopropenone (DPC). The receptors originated from a woman aged 30 to 39 with alopecia areata. Some clones in this sample may be carry-over from other donors' samples.

V is TRBV11-2 and J is TRBJ2-1, with 7 bases that match TRBD2. Germline lookup yields CDR1 SGHAT and CDR2 FQNNGV. This CDR3 region has 16 residues. Trimming removed 5 bases from V and 4 bases from J; junction bases left unmatched: 11. CDR3 sequence reads: CASSILALEGYNEQFF. CDR3 sequence (DNA): TGTGCCAGCAGCATACTAGCGCTGGAGGGGTACAATGAGCAGTTCTTC.

This chain joins TRBV28 and TRBJ1-1, with no clear D. The germline gives CDR1 MDHEN, CDR2 SYDVKM. V was cut by 1 base and J by 0 bases, with 9 bases left in between. The CDR3 has 15 residues. In nucleotides, the CDR3 is TGTGCCAGCAGTTTATCTGGTCAGATGAACACTGAAGCTTTCTTT. It encodes CASSLSGQMNTEAFF.

CDR3 DNA sequence: TGCAGTGCTAGGAGGGACCGGGGAAACACCATATATTTT. Translated, it gives CSARRDRGNTIYF. The V and J genes are TRBV20-1 and TRBJ1-3; possible D gene TRBD1, 5 bases. CDR3 size: 13 residues. Trimming cost V 3 bases and J 4 bases, with 10 bases left between them. Germline V gene lookup returns CDR1 DFQATT and CDR2 SNEGSKA (reference sequence).

This clonotype was detected only a few times. This rearrangement joins TRBV20-1 to TRBJ1-2; D is uncertain. Per germline, CDR1 DFQATT and CDR2 SNEGSKA (reference sequence). This CDR3 comprises 13 residues. With 6 bases removed from V and 7 bases from J, the gap between germline ends came to 18 bases. This CDR3 reads CSAERGSVSGYTF. The CDR3 DNA is TGCAGTGCCGAACGTGGGAGTGTCAGTGGCTACACCTTC.

This clonotype has a handful of counts. V and J are TRBV20-1 and TRBJ2-4; 11 bases line up with TRBD2. CDR1 DFQATT and CDR2 SNEGSKA come from the germline V gene (reference sequence). V dropped 0 bases and J dropped 0; count of bases not matched to a gene: 7. The CDR3 is 18 residues long. In DNA, the CDR3 is TGCAGTGCTAGAGATCGACTAGCGGGGACTCTAGCCAAAAACATTCAGTACTTC. This sequence encodes CSARDRLAGTLAKNIQYF.

This sequence joins TRBV7-2 and TRBJ2-2, with D possibly matching TRBD2 (5 bases). The CDR3 length is 14 residues. V was pared by 4 bases and J by 4 bases, with 10 bases between. Germline V lookup: CDR1 SGHTA, CDR2 FQGNSA. Written as DNA, the CDR3 is TGTGCCAGCAGCTACGGGGTTCTCACCGGGGAGCTGTTTTTT. This translates into CASSYGVLTGELFF.

The J gene is TRBJ2-3, the V gene TRBV18; 9 bases map to TRBD2. Germline lookup yields CDR1 KGHSH and CDR2 LQKENI. Unmatched junction bases numbered 2, after V lost 3 bases and J lost 1 base. The CDR3 has 15 residues. CDR3 in DNA: TGTGCCAGCTCACCTAGGACTAGCGGCACAGATACGCAGTATTTT. Translated: CASSPRTSGTDTQYF.

There are many counts of this clonotype. V and J are TRBV14 and TRBJ2-7; possibly TRBD2 for D (5 bases). Trimming took off 2 bases at V and 0 bases at J, with 8 bases between the two ends. Per the germline V gene, CDR1 is SGHDN and CDR2 is FVKESK. This CDR3 has 14 residues. CDR3 sequence reads: CASSQYGISYEQYF. CDR3 in DNA: TGTGCCAGCAGCCAATACGGGATCTCCTACGAGCAGTACTTC. The full variable domain, completed using reference TRBV14 and TRBJ2-7, is EAGVTQFPSHSVIEKGQTVTLRCDPISGHDNLYWYRRVMGKEIKFLLHFVKESKQDESGMPNNRFLAERTGGTYSTLKVQPAELEDSGVYFCASSQYGISYEQYFGPGTRLTVT.

The table lists this clonotype with many counts. This chain joins TRBV5-1 and TRBJ2-7; tentative D call: TRBD1 (5 bases). The CDR3 is made up of 15 amino acids. Germline V gives CDR1 SGHRS, CDR2 YFSETQ. V was pared by 0 bases and J by 3 bases, with 13 bases between. The CDR3 nucleotides are TGCGCCAGCAGCTTGGAGACAGTCCCAAACTACGAGCAGTACTTC. Residues: CASSLETVPNYEQYF.

This clonotype was seen ten or more times. V gene TRBV29-1 combines with J gene TRBJ2-2, with D tentatively TRBD1 (5 bases). The ends were cut back, 4 bases at V and 3 bases at J, with 9 bases in the middle. The germline V gene encodes CDR1 SQVTM and CDR2 ANQGSEA. The CDR3 loop spans 13 amino acids. The DNA for the CDR3 is TGCAGCGTTGGGGCAGGGTACACCGGGGAGCTGTTTTTT. It specifies CSVGAGYTGELFF.

This rearrangement joins TRBV2 to TRBJ1-2; D gene ambiguous. Per germline, CDR1 SNHLY and CDR2 FYNNEI. CDR3 length equals 13 residues. Trimming took off 3 bases at V and 7 bases at J, with 12 bases between the two ends. CDR3 amino acids: CASSDVPRSGYTF. The CDR3 DNA reads TGTGCCAGCAGTGACGTCCCGAGAAGTGGCTACACCTTC.

In this sample, this clonotype turned up many times. This chain joins TRBV28 and TRBJ1-5; possibly TRBD1 for D (6 bases). The CDR3 runs to 16 residues. The germline V gene encodes CDR1 MDHEN and CDR2 SYDVKM. V was pared by 2 bases and J by 10 bases, with 21 bases between. The CDR3 sequence is CASSLGAKGGGKPQHF. As DNA, the CDR3 is TGTGCCAGCAGTTTAGGGGCAAAGGGCGGGGGCAAACCCCAGCATTTT.

This clonotype was seen more than once but under ten times. The V call is TRBV19, the J call TRBJ2-7, with 7 bases lining up with TRBD1. Germline trimming cut 3 bases from V and 2 bases from J; bases unmatched to any gene: 4. The V gene's germline CDR1 is LNHDA and CDR2 SQIVND (reference sequence). This CDR3 is 14 amino acids long. CDR3 loop: CASSIRTGAYEQYV. DNA of the CDR3: TGTGCCAGTAGTATTCGGACAGGAGCCTACGAGCAGTACGTC.

This clonotype was detected only a few times. The CDR3 spells CASSPLSETQYF. The CDR3 DNA sequence: TGTGCCAGCAGCCCCCTTTCGGAGACCCAGTACTTC. The chain carries TRBV12-3 or TRBV12-4 and TRBJ2-5; no reliable D call. CDR3 length: 12 residues. Trimming pared 6 bases from V and 5 bases from J, leaving 10 bases between.

This clonotype was found many times. The V and J genes are TRBV19 and TRBJ1-5; D is undetermined. The CDR3 runs to 13 residues. The germline gives CDR1 LNHDA, CDR2 SQIVND (reference sequence). Trimming cost V 9 bases and J 5 bases, with 14 bases left between them. The CDR3 protein is CASRLGYYQPQHF. The DNA of the CDR3 is TGTGCCAGCAGGTTGGGATACTATCAGCCCCAGCATTTT.

This clonotype was seen ten or more times. The V and J genes are TRBV7-9 and TRBJ1-1; D possibly corresponds to TRBD1 (6 bases). Between the trimmed V and J ends, which lost 5 bases and 4 bases, there was a span of 8 bases. There are 12 residues in the CDR3. Germline V gene sequence: CDR1 SEHNR, CDR2 FQNEAQ (reference sequence). This CDR3 is CASSPRGTEAFF. In DNA, the CDR3 is TGTGCCAGCAGCCCCAGGGGCACTGAAGCTTTCTTT.

This clonotype appeared many times. The CDR3 here is CASSKKRQGIYEQYF. CDR3 sequence (DNA): TGTGCCAGCAGCAAGAAACGACAGGGTATCTACGAGCAGTACTTC. The V call is TRBV21-1, the J call TRBJ2-7; whether TRBD1, the table's D call, matches the DNA was not checked. TRBV21-1 is given as a pseudogene. CDR3 length: 15 residues.